These 24 T cell receptor beta chains were sequenced from one sample in a study of cytomegalovirus exposure and HLA in healthy donors. The primer mix had 60 Vbeta and 13 Jbeta primers. Using immunoSEQ multiplex PCR, the repertoire was profiled, and TCRdb retains in-frame clones only, with some absent. In the table there are roughly 180,000 clones, roughly a tenth of which are singletons. Specimen: PBMCs. The receptors originated from a woman in her twenties or thirties in good health and CMV-seropositive.

This clone has just one count. V gene TRBV19 combines with J gene TRBJ2-7; 8 positions agree with TRBD2. The CDR3 covers 15 residues. With V trimmed by 5 bases and J by 2 bases, 8 bases remained unmatched. Germline CDR1 is LNHDA and CDR2 is SQIVND (reference sequence). The chain's CDR3 is CASSDPAGVAYEQYF. The CDR3 nucleotides are TGTGCCAGTAGTGACCCAGCGGGAGTTGCCTACGAGCAGTACTTC.

A few counts support this clone. This sequence joins TRBV6-5 and TRBJ2-5; maybe TRBD2 (7 bases). The CDR3 is 16 amino acids. The germline V gene has CDR1 MNHEY and CDR2 SVGAGI. Trimming removed 2 bases at V and 7 bases at J, with 20 bases between. CDR3 nucleotide sequence: TGTGCCAGCAGTTACACGGCCCTCCACAGGGAGGGGACCCAGTACTTC. This encodes CASSYTALHREGTQYF.

The genes are TRBV9 and TRBJ1-5; TRBD1 agrees at 9 bases. This CDR3 has 13 residues. The ends lost 3 bases at V and 5 bases at J; junction bases unmatched: 0. Germline values: CDR1 SGDLS, CDR2 YYNGEE. DNA for the CDR3: TGTGCCAGCAGCGGGACAGGGGATCAGCCCCAGCATTTT. Amino acid sequence: CASSGTGDQPQHF. The full variable domain, completed using reference TRBV9 and TRBJ1-5, is DSGVTQTPKHLITATGQRVTLRCSPRSGDLSVYWYQQSLDQGLQFLIQYYNGEERAKGNILERFSAQQFPDLHSELNLSSLELGDSALYFCASSGTGDQPQHFGDGTRLSIL.

This clone occurred a few times. The chain joins TRBV15 to TRBJ2-7; 7 nucleotides agree with TRBD1. In germline, CDR1 is LNHNV, CDR2 YYDKDF (reference sequence). J was trimmed by 3 bases and V by 8 bases; bases with no gene match: 4. There are 12 residues in the CDR3. In DNA, the CDR3 is TGTGCCACCGCCGGGACAGACTACGAGCAGTACTTC. This gives the protein CATAGTDYEQYF.

The chain has TRBV4-2 and TRBJ1-3, with D maybe TRBD1 (6 bases). The CDR3 is 17 residues long. Trimming shortened V by 4 bases and J by 0 bases, and 16 bases separated the two germline ends. The germline V gene encodes CDR1 LGHNA and CDR2 YNFKEQ. DNA of the CDR3: TGTGCCAGCAGCCCCACACGGACAGCGAACTCTGGAAACACCATATATTTT. Its translation: CASSPTRTANSGNTIYF.

The V and J genes are TRBV7-9 and TRBJ1-1; D not resolved. Trimming removed 1 base at V and 0 bases at J, with 9 bases between. The CDR3 has 15 residues. Germline loops: CDR1 SEHNR, CDR2 FQNEAQ (reference sequence). CDR3 DNA: TGTGCCAGCAGCTTAGGGTCAGAACTGAACACTGAAGCTTTCTTT. Translated, it gives CASSLGSELNTEAFF.

In this sample, this clone turned up once. This rearrangement joins TRBV18 to TRBJ2-2; TRBD2 aligns across 8 bases. The CDR3 is 16 residues long. The V and J ends lost 3 bases and 5 bases, in that order; junction bases with no gene match: 8. Looked up from germline, CDR1 is KGHSH and CDR2 is LQKENI. CDR3 nucleotides: TGTGCCAGCTCACCCCGAGTGGCGGGAGGAACCGGGGAGCTGTTTTTT. Translation gives CASSPRVAGGTGELFF.

In its sample, this clone was seen once. The DNA of the CDR3 is TGTGCTAGTGGTTTGGTACAGGATGGTACAGTCCTCACAAGCAATCAGCCCCAGCATTTT. It translates to CASGLVQDGTVLTSNQPQHF. The chain links TRBV12-5 to TRBJ1-5, with D possibly being TRBD1 (5 bases). Per the germline V gene, CDR1 is LGHNT and CDR2 is FRNRAP. The CDR3 totals 20 residues. The germline V and J ends were trimmed by 0 bases and 1 base, with 22 bases remaining between them.

The genes are TRBV2 and TRBJ2-7; 8 nucleotides agree with TRBD1. Trimming removed 7 bases from V and 5 bases from J; junction bases left unmatched: 13. This CDR3 region has 15 residues. Germline V gives CDR1 SNHLY, CDR2 FYNNEI. CDR3: CASKERHRGTDEQYF. As DNA, the CDR3 is TGTGCCAGCAAGGAGCGGCACAGGGGGACCGACGAGCAGTACTTC.

V gene TRBV5-1 combines with J gene TRBJ1-2; 7 bases align to TRBD1. V trimming: 4 bases; J trimming: 3 bases; junction bases outside the gene matches: 6. This CDR3 comprises 14 residues. Germline CDR1 reads SGHRS; CDR2 reads YFSETQ. The CDR3 spells CASSPRDSYYGYTF. DNA of the CDR3: TGCGCCAGCAGCCCTAGGGACAGCTACTATGGCTACACCTTC. The complete variable domain, with remaining parts taken from reference TRBV5-1 and TRBJ1-2, reads KAGVTQTPRYLIKTRGQQVTLSCSPISGHRSVSWYQQTPGQGLQFLFEYFSETQRNKGNFPGRFSGRQFSNSRSEMNVSTLELGDSALYLCASSPRDSYYGYTFGSGTRLTVV.

This clone appeared a few times. J is TRBJ1-1 and V is TRBV5-4, with TRBD1 identical over 7 bases. Germline CDR1 and CDR2: SGHNT and YYREEE (reference sequence). V gave up 2 bases and J gave up 5 bases; unmatched junction bases: 6. The CDR3 sequence is 14 residues long. The CDR3 is CASSFRTGETEAFF. CDR3 sequence (DNA): TGTGCCAGCAGCTTCCGGACAGGAGAAACTGAAGCTTTCTTT.

The chain joins TRBV7-9 to TRBJ2-1; 10 positions agree with TRBD2. Trimming at V came to 2 bases and at J to 9 bases, leaving 7 bases not matched to a gene. This CDR3 region has 15 residues. CDR1 SEHNR and CDR2 FQNEAQ come from the germline V gene (reference sequence). The CDR3 coding sequence is TGTGCCAGCAGCTTACTAGCGGGAGTCGATGGTGAGCAGTTCTTC. This encodes CASSLLAGVDGEQFF.

This clone was seen only a few times. V is TRBV13 and J is TRBJ2-5; 9 positions agree with TRBD2. Per germline, CDR1 PRHDT and CDR2 FYEKMQ (reference sequence). Trimming took 5 bases from V and 3 from J; bases not matched to a gene: 13. This CDR3 has 17 amino acids. CDR3 sequence: CASSPDGAGGSEETQYF. The CDR3 DNA reads TGTGCCAGCAGCCCGGATGGGGCGGGAGGGTCAGAAGAGACCCAGTACTTC.

This chain connects TRBV7-9 to TRBJ1-5; 10 nucleotides align to TRBD1. V trimming: 5 bases; J trimming: 7 bases; junction bases outside the gene matches: 5. Germline lookup yields CDR1 SEHNR and CDR2 FQNEAQ (reference sequence). The CDR3 is 14 residues long. The CDR3 spells CASSTGQGRQPQHF. The DNA of the CDR3 is TGTGCCAGCAGCACGGGACAGGGGCGCCAGCCCCAGCATTTT. Full variable domain (rest looked up from reference TRBV7-9 and TRBJ1-5): DTGVSQNPRHKITKRGQNVTFRCDPISEHNRLYWYRQTLGQGPEFLTYFQNEAQLEKSRLLSDRFSAERPKGSFSTLEIQRTEQGDSAMYLCASSTGQGRQPQHFGDGTRLSIL.

There are a few counts of this clone. V gene TRBV4-1 combines with J gene TRBJ1-1; possibly TRBD1 for D (5 bases). This CDR3 comprises 15 residues. Germline V CDR1 and CDR2: MGHRA, YSYEKL. V shed 0 bases and J shed 1 base, with 9 bases lying between them. The CDR3 sequence is CASSQEARENTEAFF. Written as DNA, the CDR3 is TGCGCCAGCAGCCAAGAGGCCAGGGAGAACACTGAAGCTTTCTTT.

The rearrangement links TRBV18 to TRBJ2-3, with a tentative D call TRBD2 (6 bases). V lost 0 bases, J lost 5 bases, and 9 bases lay in between. Germline V gene data show CDR1 as KGHSH and CDR2 as LQKENI. CDR3 size: 14 residues. CDR3 DNA: TGTGCCAGCTCACCACCCGCGGGGAAAGATACGCAGTATTTT. Translating gives CASSPPAGKDTQYF. Full variable domain (rest looked up from reference TRBV18 and TRBJ2-3): NAGVMQNPRHLVRRRGQEARLRCSPMKGHSHVYWYRQLPEEGLKFMVYLQKENIIDESGMPKERFSAEFPKEGPSILRIQQVVRGDSAAYFCASSPPAGKDTQYFGPGTRLTVL.

The chain has TRBV13 and TRBJ2-1, with D perhaps matching TRBD2 (5 bases). Looked up from germline, CDR1 is PRHDT and CDR2 is FYEKMQ (reference sequence). Trimming removed 0 bases at V and 10 bases at J, with 16 bases between. CDR3 size: 15 residues. CDR3 protein: CASSLGPTDSEEQFF. In DNA form, the CDR3 reads TGTGCCAGCAGCTTAGGCCCCACGGACTCTGAGGAGCAGTTCTTC.

This clone has only a few counts. The gene calls are TRBV10-1 and TRBJ1-2; D gene ambiguous. Trimming took off 6 bases at V and 2 bases at J, with 16 bases between the two ends. CDR3 length: 15 amino acids. The germline CDR1 and CDR2 sequences are WNHNN and SYGVQD (reference sequence). The CDR3 DNA sequence: TGCGCCAGCAGCCCAGGTCGATACGGAAACTATGGCTACACCTTC. Its protein product is CASSPGRYGNYGYTF.

J is TRBJ2-5 and V is TRBV7-2; no firm D call. CDR1 is SGHTA, CDR2 FQGNSA, per germline. The V end was cut by 5 bases, the J end by 2 bases, with 3 bases between. CDR3 length: 11 residues. Here the CDR3 reads CASSPQETQYF. The CDR3 nucleotides are TGTGCCAGCAGCCCGCAAGAGACCCAGTACTTC.

The table lists this clone with a few counts. The gene calls are TRBV27 and TRBJ2-2; no reliable D call. This CDR3 is built from 12 residues. V gave up 2 bases and J gave up 6 bases, with 4 bases separating them. The germline V gene encodes CDR1 MNHEY and CDR2 SMNVEV (reference sequence). The CDR3, as DNA: TGTGCCAGCAGTTTAATAGCCGGGGAGCTGTTTTTT. It encodes CASSLIAGELFF.

The CDR3 loop is CSVPGQESNQPQHF. The CDR3 nucleotides are TGCAGCGTCCCTGGACAGGAAAGCAATCAGCCCCAGCATTTT. The rearrangement uses TRBV29-1 and TRBJ1-5; 7 bases line up with TRBD1. The V gene end was trimmed by 6 bases and the J gene end by 1 base; junction bases not matched to a gene: 6. CDR3 size: 14 residues. Looked up from germline, CDR1 is SQVTM and CDR2 is ANQGSEA.

This chain joins TRBV5-5 and TRBJ2-4, with D possibly being TRBD2 (6 bases). V lost 9 bases, J lost 3 bases, and 19 bases lay in between. The CDR3 sequence is 15 residues long. The germline CDR1 and CDR2 sequences are SGHKS and YYEKEE (reference sequence). In DNA, the CDR3 is TGTGCCACGGGGGTCTCGTCGTCGATCAAAAACATTCAGTACTTC. This sequence encodes CATGVSSSIKNIQYF.

This clone turned up a few times. The chain links TRBV2 to TRBJ2-2, with 7 bases fitting TRBD1. Losses at the gene ends were 4 bases for V and 6 bases for J; bases not matched to a gene: 8. In germline, CDR1 is SNHLY, CDR2 FYNNEI. There are 15 residues in the CDR3. The CDR3 DNA reads TGTGCCAGCAGTGCCAGACAGGGAGAGTCCGGGGAGCTGTTTTTT. The encoded protein is CASSARQGESGELFF. Using reference TRBV2 and TRBJ2-2 for the parts outside the CDR3, the full variable domain is EPEVTQTPSHQVTQMGQEVILRCVPISNHLYFYWYRQILGQKVEFLVSFYNNEISEKSEIFDDQFSVERPDGSNFTLKIRSTKLEDSAMYFCASSARQGESGELFFGEGSRLTVL.

The genes are TRBV19 and TRBJ1-2, with no clear D. Germline assignment: CDR1 LNHDA and CDR2 SQIVND (reference sequence). This CDR3 region has 12 residues. V dropped 7 bases and J dropped 2 bases, with 8 bases sitting between them. Here the CDR3 reads CASTGGNYGYTF. The CDR3 bases are TGTGCCAGTACCGGCGGCAACTATGGCTACACCTTC.